The 18 T cell receptor beta chains below come from one sample, sequenced in a study of blood T cells in healthy people across ages. Next came a second PCR, run for roughly 6 to 11 cycles, which used a sample-barcoded 5' primer along with a J-beta primer mix. TCRdb reprocessed the 5' RACE reads via MiXCR and lists one record per CDR3 protein. The table records around 2 million distinct CDR3 sequences, about two fifths of them present only once. Input material: blood. These receptors were taken from a human donor in good health.

The chain couples TRBV5-1 to TRBJ2-5; no definite D call. Trimming removed 5 bases from V and 6 bases from J, with 8 bases in between. Germline CDR1 reads SGHRS; CDR2 reads YFSETQ. The length of the CDR3 is 11 residues. The CDR3 coding sequence is TGCGCCAGCAGTGGATCGAAGACCCAGTACTTC. It yields the protein CASSGSKTQYF.

This clonotype was counted a single time. V and J are TRBV15 and TRBJ2-7, with D perhaps matching TRBD2 (7 bases). Germline-derived CDR1 and CDR2 are LNHNV and YYDKDF (reference sequence). V lost 1 base, J lost 6 bases, and 13 bases lay in between. The CDR3 contains 14 residues. The CDR3 region has the DNA TGTGCCACCAGCAGAGCCGGGGGGCATGGCGAGCAGTACTTC. Amino acids: CATSRAGGHGEQYF.

This clonotype was observed a few times. This sequence joins TRBV6-5 and TRBJ1-2; a weak D match, TRBD1 (5 bases). From germline, CDR1 is MNHEY and CDR2 SVGAGI. This CDR3 is 15 amino acids long. Trimming cost V 2 bases and J 1 base, with 11 bases left between them. Here the CDR3 reads CASSYGAPINYGYTF. CDR3 sequence (DNA): TGTGCCAGCAGTTACGGGGCACCGATTAACTATGGCTACACCTTC.

The CDR3 DNA follows: TGTGCCAGCAGTTTAGTGACGAGGACCAATGAGCAGTTCTTC. The encoded protein is CASSLVTRTNEQFF. The rearrangement uses TRBV28 and TRBJ2-1; unclear D gene. The germline V and J ends were trimmed by 2 bases and 6 bases, with 11 bases remaining between them. Germline V gene data show CDR1 as MDHEN and CDR2 as SYDVKM. The length of the CDR3 is 14 residues.

This clonotype was found a few times. The chain joins TRBV4-1 to TRBJ1-2, with unresolved D. V was clipped by 0 bases and J by 5 bases, with 7 bases between them. This CDR3 region has 13 residues. The germline V gene encodes CDR1 MGHRA and CDR2 YSYEKL. The CDR3 here is CASSQDGVYGYTF. The CDR3 DNA reads as TGCGCCAGCAGCCAAGATGGGGTTTATGGCTACACCTTC.

DNA for the CDR3: TGTGCCAGCAGCTTAGATCGGCCAGGGGGCGCGGGTACTGAAGCTTTCTTT. This codes for CASSLDRPGGAGTEAFF. The chain joins TRBV7-8 to TRBJ1-1, with 8 nucleotides matching TRBD1. The J segment lost 5 bases and the V segment lost 1 base, leaving 12 bases of the junction unmatched. The CDR3 sequence is 17 residues long. Germline CDR1 SGHVS, CDR2 FQNEAQ.

The rearrangement joins TRBV4-3 to TRBJ2-7; weak D call: TRBD2 (6 bases). The germline V gene encodes CDR1 LGHNA and CDR2 YSLEER. The V end was cut by 0 bases, the J end by 5 bases, with 26 bases between. This CDR3 spans 19 amino acids. For the CDR3, the DNA is TGCGCCAGCAGCCAAGAGGGTCTCGGGAGATCGGGTAAGCGGGACGAGCAGTACTTC. This translates into CASSQEGLGRSGKRDEQYF.

The chain joins TRBV29-1 to TRBJ1-1; 9 nucleotides align to TRBD1. From germline, CDR1 is SQVTM and CDR2 ANQGSEA. This CDR3 comprises 14 residues. With V trimmed by 3 bases and J by 11 bases, 13 bases remained unmatched. This chain's CDR3 is CSVDLGQGGFEAFF. The CDR3 bases are TGCAGCGTTGACCTGGGACAGGGCGGATTTGAGGCTTTCTTT.

This clonotype has a handful of counts. The V gene is TRBV5-6, the J gene TRBJ1-1; no clear D. Trimming removed 0 bases at V and 6 bases at J, with 12 bases between. The CDR3 spans 14 residues. The germline gives CDR1 SGHDT, CDR2 YYEEEE. The CDR3 sequence: CASSLEVTSSEAFF. The DNA for the CDR3 is TGTGCCAGCAGCTTGGAAGTAACGTCTTCTGAAGCTTTCTTT.

The V gene is TRBV4-3, the J gene TRBJ1-2, with unresolved D. This CDR3 is built from 15 residues. Germline loops: CDR1 LGHNA, CDR2 YSLEER. V was cut by 0 bases and J by 3 bases, with 11 bases left in between. In DNA, the CDR3 is TGCGCCAGCAGCCAAGATAGGGAAAGATACTATGGCTACACCTTC. This gives the protein CASSQDRERYYGYTF.

This clonotype was counted between two and nine times. The chain has TRBV6-5 and TRBJ2-7; perhaps TRBD1 as D (7 bases). V was pared by 4 bases and J by 3 bases, with 16 bases between. The CDR3 is made up of 15 amino acids. In germline, CDR1 is MNHEY, CDR2 SVGAGI. The CDR3 protein is CASSSSSGGGYEQYF. The CDR3 DNA reads as TGTGCCAGCAGTTCATCTTCAGGGGGAGGCTACGAGCAGTACTTC.

This clonotype was observed a handful of times. The rearrangement links TRBV20-1 to TRBJ2-5, with TRBD2 as a possible D gene (7 bases). The CDR3 contains 13 residues. Germline CDR1 is DFQATT and CDR2 is SNEGSKA (reference sequence). Trimming removed 2 bases from V and 5 bases from J, with 12 bases in between. The CDR3 is CSARRGALETQYF. The DNA of the CDR3 is TGCAGTGCTAGACGGGGGGCTCTTGAGACCCAGTACTTC.

In this sample, this clonotype turned up once. The V gene is TRBV18, the J gene TRBJ2-3; TRBD1 matches 7 bases. Germline loops: CDR1 KGHSH, CDR2 LQKENI. The CDR3 sequence is 16 residues long. Trimming took 2 bases from V and 2 from J; bases not matched to a gene: 7. Written as DNA, the CDR3 is TGTGCCAGCTCACCAAGGGGACAGCCTAACACAGATACGCAGTATTTT. This codes for CASSPRGQPNTDTQYF.

The chain recombines TRBV7-2 with TRBJ1-2; D perhaps matches TRBD1 (5 bases). CDR3 length equals 15 residues. CDR1 SGHTA and CDR2 FQGNSA come from the germline V gene. V lost 0 bases and J lost 8, with 16 bases in between. The CDR3 region has the DNA TGTGCCAGCAGCTTAGCCTCAGATAAATCAGGGGGCTACACCTTC. It codes for CASSLASDKSGGYTF.

Only a few counts were recorded for this clonotype. The rearrangement uses TRBV12-3 or TRBV12-4 and TRBJ2-1; 8 bases line up with TRBD1. Trimming at V came to 2 bases and at J to 1 base, leaving 7 bases not matched to a gene. This CDR3 region has 17 residues. CDR3 loop: CASSLILGQASYNEQFF. CDR3 bases: TGTGCCAGCAGTTTAATATTGGGACAGGCATCCTACAATGAGCAGTTCTTC.

This clonotype came up a few times. The V call is TRBV7-2, the J call TRBJ2-3; TRBD2 aligns across 7 bases. Germline CDR1 and CDR2: SGHTA and FQGNSA. J gave up 14 bases and V 2 bases, and 4 bases lay outside the gene matches. The CDR3 has 11 amino acids. The CDR3 bases are TGTGCCAGCAGCTTACGTGGGACTACGTATTTT. It translates to CASSLRGTTYF.

As concerns this clonotype: One junction end disagrees with the germline gene, perhaps due to a read error. The chain is built from TRBV2 and TRBJ2-1; 8 nucleotides line up with TRBD2. CDR3 length equals 16 residues. CDR1 is SNHLY and CDR2 is FYNNEI in the germline V gene. In DNA, the CDR3 is TGTGCCTGCAGCTACCTGGTGGGCCTAGCGGGCAATGAGCAGTTCTTC. Its protein is CACSYLVGLAGNEQFF.

On this clonotype: Its ends do not fully match the called genes, so a read error is possible. V and J are TRBV4-3 and TRBJ2-1; TRBD2 matches 11 bases. CDR1 is LGHNA, CDR2 YSLEER, per germline. The CDR3 runs 17 residues. The CDR3 nucleotides read TGCACCAGCAGCCAAGATCTACTAGCGGGGGCCTACAATGAGCAGTTCTTC. This sequence encodes CTSSQDLLAGAYNEQFF.